This T cell receptor beta chain was captured by sequencing in a study of control samples from healthy donors and cancer patients. This clone was observed a few times. Assay: immunoSEQ multiplex PCR; the TCRdb copy retains only in-frame clones and omits some. The repertoire has fewer than 95,000 clones, roughly 91% of them found once; the top ten carry approximately 14%. Material: blood. This TCR was sampled from a young man in good health.

The DNA for the CDR3 is TGTGCCAGCTCACCTCAGGGGTTACCGAACACTGAAGCTTTCTTT. It codes for CASSPQGLPNTEAFF. The chain combines TRBV18 with TRBJ1-1, with D tentatively TRBD1 (6 bases). V was shortened by 3 bases and J by 1 base, with 12 bases between the two germline ends. This CDR3 has 15 amino acids. CDR1 KGHSH and CDR2 LQKENI come from the germline V gene.